This T cell receptor beta chain was documented in a study of blood T cell repertoires in COVID-19. Study context: The analysed material was cDNA or gDNA that came from T cells, B-cell-depleted T cells, or PBMCs.

Libraries were prepared by immunoSEQ multiplex PCR; TCRdb keeps only in-frame clonotypes and omits some of them. Of hundreds of thousands of clones in the sample, around 86% were seen once. Trimming removed 3 bases from V and 0 bases from J; junction bases left unmatched: 5. Germline V gene lookup returns CDR1 SGHNT and CDR2 YYREEE (reference sequence). The CDR3 spans 18 residues. The sequenced sample was peripheral blood. This receptor was identified in a man between 65 and 85 years old with acute or convalescent COVID-19. The chain combines TRBV5-4 with TRBJ2-4, with 14 bases fitting TRBD2. For the CDR3, the DNA is TGTGCCAGCAGCTCGGGACTAGCGGGAGAGATAGCCAAAAACATTCAGTACTTC. This codes for CASSSGLAGEIAKNIQYF.